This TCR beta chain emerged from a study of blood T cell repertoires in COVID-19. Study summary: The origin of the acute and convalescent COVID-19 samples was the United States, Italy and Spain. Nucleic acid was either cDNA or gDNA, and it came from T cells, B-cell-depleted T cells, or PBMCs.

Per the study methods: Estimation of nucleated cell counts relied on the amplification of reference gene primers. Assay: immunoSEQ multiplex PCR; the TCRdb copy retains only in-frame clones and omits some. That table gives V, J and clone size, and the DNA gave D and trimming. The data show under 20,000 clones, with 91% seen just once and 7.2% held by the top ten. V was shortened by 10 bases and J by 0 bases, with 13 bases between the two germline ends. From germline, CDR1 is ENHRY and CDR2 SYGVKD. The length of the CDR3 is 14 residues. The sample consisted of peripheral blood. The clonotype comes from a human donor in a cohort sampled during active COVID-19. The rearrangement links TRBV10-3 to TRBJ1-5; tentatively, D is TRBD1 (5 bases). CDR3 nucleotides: TGTGCCACCTGTCCGGACAATAGCAATCAGCCCCAGCATTTT. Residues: CATCPDNSNQPQHF.